This is a list of T cell receptor beta chains from one sample in a study of shared clonotypes between healthy human individuals. Sequencing was performed with immunoSEQ multiplex PCR; in TCRdb, only in-frame clones are kept and a portion is missing. The sample shows about 2,200,000 clones, 90% to 95% of them seen only once. The sequencing input was naive CD8+ T cells from PBMCs. All receptors come from a young man in good health. Some clones in this sample may be carry-over from other donors' samples. Both conserved end residues are part of each CDR3. D genes are given only for firm matches. Not every row has a clone size; where given, it reads once, few, many or a size class.

d_gene	len	abundance	j_gene	v_gene	CDR3aa	CDR3nt
TRBD2	15	.	TRBJ2-7	TRBV2	CASSASSGNSYEQYF	TGTGCCAGCAGCGCTTCTAGCGGTAACTCCTACGAGCAGTACTTC
TRBD2	14	.	TRBJ2-3	TRBV27	CASRERERIDTQYF	TGTGCCAGCAGGGAGCGGGAGAGAATAGATACGCAGTATTTT
.	15	.	TRBJ1-4	TRBV27	CASSLGAGSNEKLFF	TGTGCCAGCAGTTTAGGGGCGGGATCTAATGAAAAACTGTTTTTT
TRBD2	14	.	TRBJ2-7	TRBV7-9	CASSLAGVINEQYF	TGTGCCAGCAGCCTAGCGGGAGTGATCAACGAGCAGTACTTC
.	15	few	TRBJ1-1	TRBV7-9	CASSLRSGSNTEAFF	TGTGCCAGCAGCTTAAGGTCCGGATCTAACACTGAAGCTTTCTTT
.	12	.	TRBJ2-7	TRBV12-1	CASYLTGPELYF	TGTGCCAGCTACCTTACGGGGCCTGAGTTGTACTTC
TRBD1	14	.	TRBJ2-7	TRBV15	CATSVGQGGYEQYF	TGTGCCACCAGCGTGGGACAGGGTGGGTACGAGCAGTACTTC
.	14	.	TRBJ2-2	TRBV15	CATSTTTTTGELFF	TGTGCCACCAGCACCACAACAACCACCGGGGAGCTGTTTTTT
.	15	few	TRBJ1-4	TRBV9	CASSVESRAGEKLFF	TGTGCCAGCAGCGTAGAGAGCAGGGCCGGTGAAAAACTGTTTTTT
.	12	.	TRBJ1-2	TRBV27	CASSGSEDGYTF	TGTGCCAGCAGCGGGTCTGAGGATGGCTACACCTTC
.	13	.	TRBJ1-1	TRBV27	CASSLSVGTEAFF	TGTGCCAGCAGTTTATCAGTAGGGACTGAAGCTTTCTTT
.	16	.	TRBJ1-4	TRBV19	CASSIVPGPLNEKLFF	TGTGCCAGTAGTATAGTACCCGGGCCTTTGAATGAAAAACTGTTTTTT
.	14	.	TRBJ2-7	TRBV7-8	CASSPILEFYEQYF	TGTGCCAGCAGCCCGATACTAGAATTCTACGAGCAGTACTTC
TRBD2	16	.	TRBJ2-3	TRBV10-3	CAISEGREGIGDTQYF	TGTGCCATCAGTGAGGGTCGGGAGGGGATAGGGGATACGCAGTATTTT
.	13	once	TRBJ2-1	TRBV19	CASSPRDSREQFF	TGTGCCAGTAGTCCCCGGGACTCACGGGAGCAGTTCTTC
.	13	once	TRBJ1-1	TRBV19	CASILRPGTEAFF	TGTGCCAGTATTTTGCGGCCGGGCACTGAAGCTTTCTTT
TRBD1	19	.	TRBJ2-7	TRBV27	CASSLWAGGRVALIYEQYF	TGTGCCAGCAGTTTGTGGGCAGGGGGCAGGGTAGCTTTGATCTACGAGCAGTACTTC
TRBD1	12	.	TRBJ2-5	TRBV5-6	CASSWGQKTQYF	TGTGCCAGCAGCTGGGGACAGAAGACCCAGTACTTC
TRBD1	16	.	TRBJ2-1	TRBV27	CASSLSEGTGRNEQFF	TGTGCCAGCAGTTTATCTGAGGGGACAGGGAGGAATGAGCAGTTCTTC
.	14	once	TRBJ2-5	TRBV28	CASSLPSVGETQYF	TGTGCCAGCAGTTTACCGTCAGTCGGGGAGACCCAGTACTTC
.	17	.	TRBJ2-2	TRBV28	CASRCFPTIANTGELFF	TGTGCCAGCAGGTGTTTTCCTACTATCGCGAACACCGGGGAGCTGTTTTTT
.	16	.	TRBJ2-7	TRBV10-1	CASSEWPLVDSFEQYF	TGCGCCAGCAGTGAGTGGCCCCTGGTGGACTCTTTCGAGCAGTACTTC
.	14	.	TRBJ1-2	TRBV5-1	CASSSGRTDYGYTF	TGCGCCAGCAGCTCCGGGAGGACGGACTATGGCTACACCTTC
.	13	once	TRBJ2-7	TRBV29-1	CSVHGQSGYEQYF	TGCAGCGTTCACGGCCAGAGTGGGTACGAGCAGTACTTC
.	14	.	TRBJ2-1	TRBV10-1	CASIRPFPFNEQFF	TGCGCCAGCATTAGGCCCTTCCCCTTCAATGAGCAGTTCTTC
.	17	.	TRBJ1-4	TRBV6-1	CASSEAGQVATNEKLFF	TGTGCCAGCAGTGAAGCAGGCCAGGTAGCAACTAATGAAAAACTGTTTTTT
.	16	once	TRBJ2-1	TRBV5-5	CASSLVSAGSYNEQFF	TGTGCCAGCAGCTTGGTTTCAGCGGGCTCCTACAATGAGCAGTTCTTC
TRBD2	16	.	TRBJ2-7	TRBV7-9	CASSLAASGILDEQYF	TGTGCCAGCAGCTTAGCGGCTAGCGGGATTTTAGACGAGCAGTACTTC
.	14	.	TRBJ1-2	TRBV27	CASSPIRRGDGYTF	TGTGCCAGCAGCCCAATTCGAAGGGGGGATGGCTACACCTTC
TRBD1	16	once	TRBJ2-5	TRBV15	CATSRVPGTASETQYF	TGTGCCACCAGCAGAGTTCCGGGGACAGCCAGCGAGACCCAGTACTTC
.	12	few	TRBJ1-5	TRBV7-9	CASQGGNQPQHF	TGTGCCAGCCAGGGAGGCAATCAGCCCCAGCATTTT
TRBD1	18	.	TRBJ2-2	TRBV2	CASSLERQGQGSTGELFF	TGTGCCAGCAGCCTTGAGAGGCAGGGACAGGGGAGCACCGGGGAGCTGTTTTTT
.	12	.	TRBJ1-2	TRBV10-3	CAIREQGPGYTF	TGTGCCATCAGGGAACAGGGACCTGGCTACACCTTC
.	16	once	TRBJ2-7	TRBV11-1	CASSNPLGTASYEQYF	TGTGCCAGCAGCAACCCCCTCGGGACGGCCTCCTACGAGCAGTACTTC
TRBD2	15	once	TRBJ2-1	TRBV9	CASSVEVSGRVEQFF	TGTGCCAGCAGCGTAGAAGTTAGCGGGAGAGTTGAGCAGTTCTTC
.	15	once	TRBJ1-5	TRBV27	CASSFGGSAFQPQHF	TGTGCCAGCAGTTTCGGGGGTTCTGCTTTTCAGCCCCAGCATTTT
.	15	once	TRBJ2-5	TRBV5-1	CASRRETGRQETQYF	TGCGCCAGCAGAAGGGAGACAGGAAGGCAAGAGACCCAGTACTTC
.	15	.	TRBJ2-1	TRBV9	CASSAQGPFYNEQFF	TGTGCCAGCAGCGCCCAGGGACCCTTCTACAATGAGCAGTTCTTC
TRBD2	16	.	TRBJ2-7	TRBV11-2	CASSLDLASGSYEQYF	TGTGCCAGCAGCTTAGATTTGGCTAGCGGATCCTACGAGCAGTACTTC
.	12	.	TRBJ1-2	TRBV9	CASSHQGYGYTF	TGTGCCAGCAGCCACCAGGGATATGGCTACACCTTC